The rows below give T cell receptor beta chains drawn from one sample of a study of blood T cells in healthy people across ages. MiXCR, applied by TCRdb to the 5' RACE reads, yields one record per CDR3 protein. The sample comprises roughly 800,000 distinct CDR3 sequences, 36% of which are singletons, and under 15% rests with the top ten. Sequencing was performed on blood. The receptors shown here come from a man younger than 30 in good health. Both conserved end residues are part of each CDR3. A D gene is named only where the DNA matches it firmly. Rows may omit the clone size; those that give it use once, few, many or a size class.

TRBJ1-2 | - | TRBV4-2 | - | CASSQGAGDGYTF | TGTGCCAGCAGCCAAGGGGCAGGAGATGGCTACACCTTC
TRBJ2-7 | - | TRBV5-6 | - | CASSLFSARGEEQYF | TGTGCCAGCAGCTTGTTTAGTGCAAGAGGTGAGGAGCAGTACTTC
TRBJ2-3 | TRBD2 | TRBV12-3/TRBV12-4 | - | CAIMGGGTDTQYF | TGTGCTATTATGGGGGGGGGCACAGATACGCAGTATTTT
TRBJ1-2 | - | TRBV7-9 | - | CASSSTTAGSGGYGYSF | TGTGCCAGCAGCTCAACCACCGCAGGGTCCGGTGGGTATGGCTACTCCTTC
TRBJ1-4 | - | TRBV4-1 | - | CASSQGGLGNEKLFF | TGCGCCAGCAGCCAAGGAGGCCTCGGCAATGAAAAACTGTTTTTT
TRBJ2-5 | TRBD1 | TRBV6-6 | few | CASSSPGTGSHNEQYF | TGTGCCAGCAGTTCCCCCGGGACAGGATCCCACAATGAGCAGTACTTC
TRBJ1-2 | - | TRBV27 | few | CASSQGIRRAGGYTF | TGTGCCAGCAGTCAAGGGATCCGACGGGCGGGCGGCTACACCTTC
TRBJ2-5 | TRBD2 | TRBV4-3 | few | CASSQDLASGYQETQYF | TGCGCCAGCAGCCAAGATCTGGCTAGCGGGTACCAAGAGACCCAGTACTTC
TRBJ1-4 | - | TRBV7-9 | many | CASSHDVRATNEKLFF | TGTGCCAGCAGCCACGACGTTCGCGCAACTAATGAAAAACTGTTTTTT
TRBJ2-1 | TRBD2 | TRBV4-1 | - | CASSQTRGGGFYNEQFF | TGCGCCAGCAGCCAAACCCGGGGCGGGGGTTTCTACAATGAGCAGTTCTTC
TRBJ2-3 | TRBD2 | TRBV10-3 | - | CAISGGLAPADTQYF | TGTGCCATCAGTGGGGGACTAGCACCCGCAGATACGCAGTATTTT
TRBJ2-7 | - | TRBV28 | - | CASRYSGAPHHEQYF | TGTGCCAGCAGATATTCGGGTGCCCCACACCACGAGCAGTACTTC
TRBJ2-3 | - | TRBV4-2 | - | CASSQEIAGQSTDTQYF | TGTGCCAGCAGCCAGGAAATAGCGGGACAGAGCACAGATACGCAGTATTTT
TRBJ1-1 | TRBD1 | TRBV14 | few | CASSSYWDRATENTEAFF | TGTGCCAGCAGCTCTTACTGGGACAGGGCGACAGAGAACACTGAAGCTTTCTTT
TRBJ1-2 | - | TRBV4-2 | - | CASSPTRVASLGGYTF | TGTGCCAGCAGCCCAACGAGAGTTGCGTCCCTGGGCGGCTACACCTTC
TRBJ2-1 | TRBD1 | TRBV7-3 | many | CASSLNRGFYNEQFF | TGTGCCAGCAGCTTAAACAGGGGTTTTTACAATGAGCAGTTCTTC
TRBJ2-5 | - | TRBV28 | - | CASSPPTNRAETQYF | TGTGCCAGCAGTCCACCAACAAACAGGGCGGAGACCCAGTACTTC
TRBJ2-2 | - | TRBV7-8 | few | CASSLGTAGELFF | TGTGCCAGCAGCCTAGGCACAGCCGGGGAGCTGTTTTTT
TRBJ1-4 | - | TRBV12-3/TRBV12-4 | - | CASSALGGDNEKLFF | TGTGCCAGCAGTGCCCTCGGCGGAGATAATGAAAAACTGTTTTTT
TRBJ1-2 | - | TRBV7-2 | - | CASSLGQYPRDGYTF | TGTGCCAGCAGCTTGGGTCAATATCCCCGGGATGGCTACACCTTC
TRBJ1-6 | - | TRBV6-2/TRBV6-3 | - | CASSDGPSLPLHF | TGTGCCAGCAGTGACGGACCATCATTACCCCTCCACTTT
TRBJ2-7 | TRBD2 | TRBV7-9 | - | CAGVLSGGYNEQYF | TGTGCCGGCGTCCTTAGCGGGGGCTACAATGAGCAGTACTTC
TRBJ1-2 | - | TRBV28 | few | CAAGQTDPNYGYTF | TGTGCCGCGGGGCAAACAGACCCTAACTATGGCTACACCTTC
TRBJ2-5 | TRBD1 | TRBV29-1 | many | CSVDPTGRETQYF | TGCAGCGTTGATCCGACAGGGAGAGAGACCCAGTACTTC
TRBJ2-7 | TRBD2 | TRBV5-1 | - | CASKMASGRHYEQYF | TGCGCCAGCAAGATGGCTAGCGGGAGACACTACGAGCAGTACTTC
TRBJ2-1 | TRBD2 | TRBV15 | - | CATSRDLAGGPYQETQFF | TGTGCCACCAGCAGAGATTTGGCGGGGGGGCCGTACCAAGAGACCCAGTTCTTC
TRBJ1-3 | TRBD1 | TRBV5-5 | - | CASSPGQGQSSGNTIYF | TGTGCCAGCAGCCCAGGACAGGGACAAAGCTCTGGAAACACCATATATTTT
TRBJ2-5 | TRBD1 | TRBV10-3 | - | CAISESIPTGGSKNEQYF | TGTGCCATCAGTGAGTCGATCCCTACAGGGGGCTCGAAAAATGAGCAGTACTTC
TRBJ2-1 | - | TRBV7-6 | - | CASSSGAPSYNEQFF | TGTGCCAGCAGTTCCGGGGCACCTTCCTACAATGAGCAGTTCTTC